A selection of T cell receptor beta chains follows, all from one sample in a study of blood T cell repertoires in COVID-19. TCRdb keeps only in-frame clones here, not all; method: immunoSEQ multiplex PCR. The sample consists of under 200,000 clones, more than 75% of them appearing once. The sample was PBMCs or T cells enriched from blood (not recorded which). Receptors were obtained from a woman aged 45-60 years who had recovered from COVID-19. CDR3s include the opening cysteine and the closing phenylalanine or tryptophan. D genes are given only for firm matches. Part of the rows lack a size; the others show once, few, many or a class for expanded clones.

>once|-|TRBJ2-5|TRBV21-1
CASSRPGQTEETQYF
TGTGCCAGCAGCAGGCCGGGACAGACAGAAGAGACCCAGTACTTC
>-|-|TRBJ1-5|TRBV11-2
CASSLGGGQPQHF
TGTGCCAGCAGCTTAGGGGGAGGTCAGCCCCAGCATTTT
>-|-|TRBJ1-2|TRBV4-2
CASAGQTLNYGYTF
TGTGCCAGCGCAGGACAGACTCTCAACTATGGCTACACCTTC
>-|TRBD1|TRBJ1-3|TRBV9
CASSVTGTGIQGDTIYF
TGTGCCAGCAGCGTCACCGGGACAGGGATCCAAGGGGACACCATATATTTT
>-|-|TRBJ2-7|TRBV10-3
CAISESNGGTSTDEQYF
TGTGCCATCAGTGAGTCGAATGGCGGGACCTCGACGGACGAGCAGTACTTC
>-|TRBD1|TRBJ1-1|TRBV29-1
CSVSDRAWAEAFF
TGCAGCGTTTCCGACAGGGCTTGGGCTGAAGCTTTCTTT
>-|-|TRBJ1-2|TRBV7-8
CASSPRTRTDYGYTF
TGTGCCAGCAGCCCCCGGACAAGGACGGACTATGGCTACACCTTC
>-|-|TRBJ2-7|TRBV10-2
CASSESRQKIYEQYF
TGCGCCAGCAGTGAGTCGAGGCAGAAAATTTACGAGCAGTACTTC
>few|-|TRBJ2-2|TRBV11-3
CASSFQNTGELFF
TGTGCCAGCAGCTTTCAGAACACCGGGGAGCTGTTTTTT
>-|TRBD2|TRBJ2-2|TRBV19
CASRRLASTGELFF
TGTGCCAGTAGGAGACTAGCTAGCACCGGGGAGCTGTTTTTT
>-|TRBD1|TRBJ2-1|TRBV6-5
CASNRRLDRDNEQFF
TGTGCCAGCAATCGCCGGTTGGACAGGGACAATGAGCAGTTCTTC